The present TCR beta chain was sequenced within a study of T cells in Graves' hyperthyroidism and ophthalmopathy (dated 2019 in TCRdb). Context from the whole study: Peripheral blood was sampled at the time of initial diagnosis, prior to any treatment. An independent validation cohort of fewer than 20 hyperthyroidism patients and more than 15 patients who later progressed to ophthalmopathy tested prospective prediction of ophthalmopathy. In six Graves' hyperthyroidism patients, the study also compared T-cell repertoires from thyroid tissue with T-cell repertoires from blood. The 100 or so discovery patients were divided at random into training and test sets in a 7:3 ratio. Once sampling was done, hyperthyroidism patients were given methimazole at a starting dose of 30 mg daily, whereas ophthalmopathy patients were given high-dose intravenous methylprednisolone. TCR Vbeta CDR3 sequencing of some 140 peripheral blood samples (about 45 ophthalmopathy, around 80 hyperthyroidism and roughly 17 progressor patients) is reported in the paper. To identify TCR V-J signatures that set the groups apart, the researchers used a discovery cohort of 100 patients, made up of 40 to 45 with Graves' ophthalmopathy and 55 to 65 with stable Graves' hyperthyroidism.

The CDR3 holds 16 amino acids from the cysteine to the phenylalanine. The CDR3 DNA has 48 bases and is translated from base 1. CDR1 MDHEN and CDR2 SYDVKM were looked up in the germline V gene. V is cut back by 7 bases and J by 5 bases, with 14 bases in the junction unmatched. Hyperthyroidism patients were aged 18 to 65 years and newly diagnosed, with disease duration of less than 2 months. The study excluded patients with uncontrolled infections, other autoimmune diseases, pregnancy or lactation. Diagnoses relied on clinical symptoms, serum thyroxine and TRAb, thyroid ultrasound and orbital computed tomography. For progressor patients, blood was drawn at the first diagnosis of hyperthyroidism, before any ophthalmopathy symptoms had appeared. PBMCs were separated from 10 ml of fresh peripheral blood using Ficoll-Paque density gradient centrifugation. Progressor patients were defined as those initially diagnosed with Graves' hyperthyroidism in whom ophthalmopathy developed during follow-up. Total RNA was extracted with Trizol reagent, and quality was checked on an Agilent 2100 Bioanalyzer.

This clonotype was picked up many times. The target of this receptor is not known. No much larger clone exists at a distance of one base, and base qualities are not known. Summary of the overall study and its limitations: Ophthalmopathy was separated from stable hyperthyroidism by a 13 V-J signature model, with just over 85% sensitivity and 81% to 82% specificity obtained in cross-validation and 80%/75% obtained in testing. Blood samples also contained most of the expanded thyroid clonotypes (frequency above 0.001), which suggests that blood repertoires may reflect thyroid immune responses. During validation, the model predicted progression to ophthalmopathy a median of approximately 6 months ahead of onset, with approximately 71% sensitivity and 72.22% specificity. No statistical method was used to set the sample size in advance, and investigators knew the group allocation.

Amplification of TCR beta CDR3 regions was carried out from RNA transcripts. The TCR CDR3 was subjected to a first round of RT-PCR using the HTBI primer set and the Qiagen OneStep RT-PCR kit. Libraries were constructed in a second round of multiplex PCR, after which size selection and purification were carried out. Paired-end sequencing of the libraries was performed with 100 bp reads on an Illumina HiSeq2000. From the authors' description of their analysis: Raw data were processed with SOAPnuke, discarding reads with adapters, uncalled bases, mean Phred below 15, or no exact constant-primer or identifier match. COPE v1.2.5 was used to merge high-quality paired reads, and clonotypes were defined as unique nucleotide sequences. MiTCR v1.1 was used to align clonotypes to the IMGT TRBV, TRBD and TRBJ reference segments. The analysis included only V-J combinations with a frequency above 0.0001, which together covered over 98% of the repertoires. The TCS score was defined as F50 (clonal expansion) divided by E x V (chaos), with BLOSUM62-based TCRdist calculated between CDR3 peptides within each V-J. Welch's t-statistics and random forest reduced 450 to 600 V-J features to about 12, which were used in a naive Bayes classifier (R e1071). The public sequencing data were trimmed at Q25 with fastp and processed into clonotypes with MiXCR by TCRdb, which kept only in-frame beta chains. Entries are consolidated by CDR3 protein sequence, retaining the most common genes and DNA. These V and J calls are TCRdb output, not the study's own analysis. This sample comprises under 300,000 distinct CDR3 sequences, 25% of them detected only once. Of the sample, around 30% is held by the ten largest clones.

The specimen was blood. The TCR originated in a man aged 35-49 years with Graves' hyperthyroidism that later progressed to Graves' ophthalmopathy. This sequence uses TRBV28 and TRBJ2-7, with 10 bases in between that match TRBD2. The DNA sequence follows: TGTGCCAGCACCCTCCTAGCGGGAGAAGGGGGCCACGAGCAGTACTTC. Protein translation: CASTLLAGEGGHEQYF.